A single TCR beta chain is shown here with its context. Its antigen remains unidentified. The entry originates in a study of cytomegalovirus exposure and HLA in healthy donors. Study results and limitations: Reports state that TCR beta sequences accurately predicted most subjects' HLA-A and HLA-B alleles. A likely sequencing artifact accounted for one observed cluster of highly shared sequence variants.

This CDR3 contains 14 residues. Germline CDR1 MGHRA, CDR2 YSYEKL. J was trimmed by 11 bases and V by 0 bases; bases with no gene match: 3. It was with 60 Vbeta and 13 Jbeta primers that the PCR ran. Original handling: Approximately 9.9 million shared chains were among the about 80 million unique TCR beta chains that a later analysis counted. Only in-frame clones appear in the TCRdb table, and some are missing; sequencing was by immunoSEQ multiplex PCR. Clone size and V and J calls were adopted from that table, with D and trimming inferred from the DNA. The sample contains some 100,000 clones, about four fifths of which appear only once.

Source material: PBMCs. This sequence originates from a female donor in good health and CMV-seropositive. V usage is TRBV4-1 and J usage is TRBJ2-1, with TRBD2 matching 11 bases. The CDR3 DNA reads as TGCGCCAGCAGCCAAGAACTAGCGGGGGACCAGCAGTTCTTC. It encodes CASSQELAGDQQFF.